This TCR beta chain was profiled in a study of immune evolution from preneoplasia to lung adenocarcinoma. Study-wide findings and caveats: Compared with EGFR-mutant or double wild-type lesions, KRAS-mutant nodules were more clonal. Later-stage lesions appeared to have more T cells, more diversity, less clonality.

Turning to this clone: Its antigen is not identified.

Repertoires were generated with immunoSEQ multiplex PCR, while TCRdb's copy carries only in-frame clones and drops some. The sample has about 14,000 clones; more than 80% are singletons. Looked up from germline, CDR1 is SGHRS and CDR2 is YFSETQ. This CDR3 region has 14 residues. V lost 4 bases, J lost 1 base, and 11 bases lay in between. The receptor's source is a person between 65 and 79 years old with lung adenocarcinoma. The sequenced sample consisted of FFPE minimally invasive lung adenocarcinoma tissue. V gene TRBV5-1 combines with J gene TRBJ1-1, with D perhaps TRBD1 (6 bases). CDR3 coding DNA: TGCGCCAGCAGCCGTGAACAGGGGAACACTGAAGCTTTCTTT. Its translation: CASSREQGNTEAFF.